This entry lists 17 T cell receptor beta chains sequenced from one sample in a study of cytomegalovirus exposure and HLA in healthy donors. PCR primers comprised 60 Vbeta and 13 Jbeta primers. Produced via immunoSEQ multiplex PCR; TCRdb's table is partial and in-frame only. Found here are about 130,000 clones, about 80% of them singletons; the top ten hold roughly 2.5%. Input material: PBMCs. The receptors stem from a boy aged 2-15 years in good health and CMV-seronegative.

V is TRBV27 and J is TRBJ2-7; 8 bases are shared with TRBD1. The germline V gene encodes CDR1 MNHEY and CDR2 SMNVEV (reference sequence). Trimming cost V 3 bases and J 0 bases; bases outside gene matches: 4. This CDR3 is 15 amino acids long. Here the CDR3 reads CASSFRQGNSYEQYF. As DNA, the CDR3 is TGTGCCAGCAGTTTCCGACAGGGGAACTCCTACGAGCAGTACTTC.

J is TRBJ2-1 and V is TRBV2, with 7 bases matching TRBD2. Germline V CDR1 and CDR2: SNHLY, FYNNEI. J lost 8 bases, V lost 5 bases, and 6 bases had no gene match. This CDR3 region has 13 residues. The chain's CDR3 is CASSWTGGDEQFF. As DNA, the CDR3 is TGTGCCAGCAGTTGGACTGGGGGGGATGAGCAGTTCTTC.

The V gene is TRBV18, the J gene TRBJ2-6; the D is unclear. The germline gives CDR1 KGHSH, CDR2 LQKENI. V was clipped by 3 bases and J by 4 bases, with 4 bases between them. This CDR3 spans 13 amino acids. In DNA form, the CDR3 reads TGTGCCAGCTCACCCGTCGGGGCCAACGTCCTGACTTTC. Translation: CASSPVGANVLTF.

This clone occurred a few times. The J gene is TRBJ1-3, the V gene TRBV30; no clear D. The CDR3 sequence is 13 residues long. Deletions cut 3 bases from V and 0 bases from J, with 6 bases between. Germline V CDR1 and CDR2: GTSNPN, SVGIG (reference sequence). DNA for the CDR3: TGTGCCTGGAGGGAGAGCTCTGGAAACACCATATATTTT. Its protein is CAWRESSGNTIYF.

The chain uses TRBV4-3 and TRBJ1-2; D not resolved. The CDR3 is 15 residues long. Germline assignment: CDR1 LGHNA and CDR2 YSLEER. V shed 0 bases and J shed 2 bases, with 10 bases lying between them. The CDR3 is CASSQDSGLNYGYTF. In DNA form, the CDR3 reads TGCGCCAGCAGCCAAGATTCGGGTCTGAACTATGGCTACACCTTC.

The chain joins TRBV11-2 to TRBJ2-5; 7 positions agree with TRBD2. Per the germline V gene, CDR1 is SGHAT and CDR2 is FQNNGV. CDR3 size: 15 residues. J gave up 0 bases and V 3 bases, and 4 bases lay outside the gene matches. CDR3 sequence reads: CASSLRGGYQETQYF. The CDR3, as DNA: TGTGCCAGCAGCTTGCGCGGGGGTTACCAAGAGACCCAGTACTTC.

The table lists this clone with a few counts. The chain combines TRBV6-1 with TRBJ2-1; D is possibly TRBD2 (6 bases). The CDR3 contains 13 residues. Per the germline V gene, CDR1 is MNHNS and CDR2 is SASEGT. With 4 bases removed from V and 2 bases from J, the gap between germline ends came to 6 bases. In DNA form, the CDR3 reads TGTGCCAGCAGTGGGACTACCTACAATGAGCAGTTCTTC. This translates into CASSGTTYNEQFF.

The rearrangement joins TRBV2 to TRBJ2-2, with a weak D call TRBD1 (5 bases). Trimming stripped 5 bases from V and 4 bases from J, with 11 bases between. The V gene's germline CDR1 is SNHLY and CDR2 FYNNEI. The CDR3 consists of 14 residues. The DNA for the CDR3 is TGTGCCAGCAGTCCGAGTGGGGCCACCGGGGAGCTGTTTTTT. Protein product: CASSPSGATGELFF.

The chain joins TRBV13 to TRBJ2-3, with 9 bases identical to TRBD1. The CDR3 sequence is 14 residues long. The junction had 4 bases not matched to a gene; V was cut back by 6 bases and J by 3 bases. The germline V gene has CDR1 PRHDT and CDR2 FYEKMQ (reference sequence). The CDR3 spells CASRRQGGTDTQYF. The CDR3 coding sequence is TGTGCCAGCAGGCGACAGGGGGGGACAGATACGCAGTATTTT.

The V call is TRBV18, the J call TRBJ1-2; D is possibly TRBD1 (5 bases). Germline V gene data show CDR1 as KGHSH and CDR2 as LQKENI. V was pared by 3 bases and J by 8 bases, with 13 bases between. The CDR3 is 13 residues long. The CDR3 spells CASSPPQGGGYTF. The CDR3 nucleotides are TGTGCCAGCTCACCTCCCCAGGGAGGGGGCTACACCTTC.

CDR3 nucleotide sequence: TGTGCCACCGCGTCGGTAGCAGGCCTAAGGGGAGCTTTCTTT. This sequence encodes CATASVAGLRGAFF. The chain recombines TRBV6-1 with TRBJ1-1; D is perhaps TRBD1 (5 bases). The CDR3 sequence is 14 residues long. V was shortened by 10 bases and J by 10 bases, with 25 bases between the two germline ends. Germline CDR1 and CDR2: MNHNS and SASEGT.

This chain connects TRBV9 to TRBJ2-3, with 10 positions matching TRBD2. The CDR3 contains 17 residues. V shed 0 bases and J 2 bases; nucleotides not matched to a gene: 6. In germline, CDR1 is SGDLS, CDR2 YYNGEE. As DNA, the CDR3 is TGTGCCAGCAGCGTAGAGTCTAGCGGGGGTCCCACAGATACGCAGTATTTT. Its translation: CASSVESSGGPTDTQYF.

The chain links TRBV7-3 to TRBJ1-1; D not resolved. Trimming removed 1 base at V and 5 bases at J, with 8 bases between. The CDR3 loop spans 13 amino acids. Germline values: CDR1 SGHTA, CDR2 FQGTGA. The CDR3 here is CASSLNLATEAFF. The CDR3 DNA is TGTGCCAGCAGCTTAAATCTGGCAACTGAAGCTTTCTTT.

This clone is medium-sized in the sample. The chain combines TRBV6-4 with TRBJ2-3; 12 bases fit TRBD2. Germline loops: CDR1 MRHNA, CDR2 SNTAGT. CDR3 length: 15 residues. The J segment lost 3 bases and the V segment lost 4 bases, leaving 2 bases of the junction unmatched. The CDR3 DNA sequence: TGTGCCAGCAGTGCCGGGACTAGCGGGACAGATACGCAGTATTTT. It is translated as CASSAGTSGTDTQYF.

V gene TRBV5-1 combines with J gene TRBJ1-2; 7 positions agree with TRBD1. V lost 0 bases to trimming and J lost 3 bases; unmatched junction nucleotides: 5. The CDR3 is made up of 15 amino acids. CDR1 is SGHRS, CDR2 YFSETQ, per germline. The CDR3 here is CASSLDPDRDYGYTF. DNA for the CDR3: TGCGCCAGCAGCTTGGATCCTGACAGGGACTATGGCTACACCTTC.

This clone has more than one count but fewer than ten. The chain employs TRBV2 and TRBJ2-2, with 9 bases matching TRBD2. Unmatched junction bases numbered 4, after V lost 4 bases and J lost 4 bases. The CDR3 contains 15 residues. Per germline, CDR1 SNHLY and CDR2 FYNNEI. The DNA of the CDR3 is TGTGCCAGCAGTGGTAGTAGCGGGAGCACCGGGGAGCTGTTTTTT. It translates to CASSGSSGSTGELFF.

This chain joins TRBV7-2 and TRBJ1-2; TRBD1 might be the D (6 bases). The V gene's germline CDR1 is SGHTA and CDR2 FQGNSA. This CDR3 has 12 residues. Trimming left V 3 bases short and J 14 bases short, with 16 bases between. The CDR3 DNA reads TGTGCCAGCAGCTTTCCAGGGGCCCCATGTACCTTC. Protein sequence: CASSFPGAPCTF.